This T cell receptor beta chain originates from a study of post-analysis software for immune sequencing data. Comments on this clonotype: Its antigen remains unidentified.

Germline CDR1 LGHNA, CDR2 YSLEER. The CDR3 has 14 residues. V lost 1 base to trimming and J lost 7 bases, with 11 bases between them. TCR beta cDNA libraries had unique molecular identifiers. Via MiXCR, TCRdb re-called the PCR reads, giving one row per CDR3 protein. Of 350,000 to 500,000 distinct CDR3 sequences listed, 39% were seen once; the top ten hold 6% to 9%. Study-wide results and caveats: Patients had higher frequencies than controls of about five TRBV segments, including TRBV5-6, TRBV5-1 and TRBV20-1.

The sequenced sample was blood. The TCR originated in a girl aged 2 to 10 with multiple sclerosis. The V call is TRBV4-3, the J call TRBJ2-1, with D unclear. CDR3 region: CASSQGKVGNEQFF. DNA of the CDR3: TGCGCCAGCAGCCAAGGGAAGGTTGGGAATGAGCAGTTCTTC.